This TCR beta chain was captured by sequencing in a study of cytomegalovirus exposure and HLA in healthy donors. In the study overall: Clustering assigned approximately 79% of the approximately 400 genotyped donors to the Caucasian-associated ancestry cluster.

Unmatched junction bases numbered 8, after V lost 5 bases and J lost 2 bases. The CDR3 consists of 15 residues. In germline, CDR1 is SGHTA, CDR2 FQGTGA. 60 Vbeta and 13 Jbeta primers were used in PCR. Libraries were prepared by immunoSEQ multiplex PCR; TCRdb keeps only in-frame clonotypes and omits some of them. The sample lists around 150,000 clones, approximately 68% occurring once. This clone was seen a few times. Its target is unknown. Study-level points and caveats: The authors later found most CMV-associated TCR beta chains appeared HLA-restricted. Some 150 TCR beta chains were listed as cytomegalovirus-associated. Follow-up analysis later connected one missense variant in DCLRE1C with trimming of TCR beta V- and J-genes.

This sequence joins TRBV7-3 and TRBJ1-1; TRBD1 aligns across 7 bases. Sample: PBMCs. The sequence was collected from a man between 60 and 75 years old in good health and CMV-seronegative. The CDR3 nucleotides read TGTGCCAGCAGCCCTTGGACAGGCACCAACACTGAAGCTTTCTTT. This translates into CASSPWTGTNTEAFF.